Sequencing of this T cell receptor (beta chain) was carried out in a study of pediatric ulcerative colitis. Turning to the study itself: Disease was pancolitis in about 7 and left-sided in two, histology-confirmed. Notes on the study in general: Two rectal CDR3 clonotypes occurred in all ulcerative colitis patients.

As concerns this clone: Its specificity is unknown.

Profiling relied on immunoSEQ multiplex PCR, and the TCRdb table lists in-frame clones only, not all of them. Counted here are some 60,000 clones, 77% occurring once; the ten biggest clones make up around 4.9%. The diagnostic colonoscopy in ulcerative colitis patients preceded any immunosuppressive treatment. The ends were cut back, 7 bases at V and 8 bases at J, with 23 bases in the middle. This CDR3 has 15 amino acids. Germline CDR1 is ENHRY and CDR2 is SYGVKD. V is TRBV10-3 and J is TRBJ1-2; possibly TRBD1 for D (5 bases). The clonotype comes from a boy younger than 18 with moderate ulcerative colitis. Material for sequencing was blood. CDR3 nucleotide sequence: TGTGCCATCACACCGGAAATTCACCCTGGGGGGGGCTACACCTTC. Translating it yields CAITPEIHPGGGYTF.